This T cell receptor (beta chain) was observed in a study of CD8 T cells in Susac syndrome. Study findings and constraints: The relatively small number of individuals in the TCR sequencing and HLA analysis was acknowledged by the study. Peak Susac CD8+ clonal expansion occurred in TEMRA cells and active patients.

RNA, at about 0.45 to 1 ug, was reverse transcribed with random hexamers. TCRdb ran MiXCR on the immunoSEQ multiplex PCR reads and lists one entry per CDR3 protein. The sample consists of 84,000 or so distinct CDR3 sequences, roughly 96% of them appearing once. A note on this clonotype: Its antigen is currently unknown.

The specimen was CD8+ T cells from PBMCs. This receptor was identified in a human donor with Susac syndrome.

The CDR3 sequence: CASSLFPGGNTEAFF. CDR3 sequence (DNA): TGTGCCAGCAGTTTATTCCCAGGGGGGAACACTGAAGCTTTCTTT. V gene TRBV12-3 or TRBV12-4 combines with J gene TRBJ1-1; 7 bases are shared with TRBD1. Trimming at V came to 2 bases and at J to 1 base, leaving 4 bases not matched to a gene. This CDR3 is 15 amino acids long.